This passage covers 20 T cell receptor beta chains from one sample sequenced in a study of beta chain features in type 1 diabetes. General study results and limits: TCRB CDR3s from Type 1 diabetes patients were moderately but significantly shorter in all four CD4+ subsets.

Every isolated RNA sample was fully reverse transcribed, so sequencing captured expressed TCRB transcripts. The repertoire was sequenced with immunoSEQ multiplex PCR; TCRdb's copy has only in-frame clones and lacks some. The table has around 260,000 clones, about 23% seen once. Their recognized antigens are unknown. Sequenced material: naive CD4+ T cells from blood. The origin of the receptors is a woman aged 25-40 years with type 1 diabetes.

There are a few counts of this clone. The V and J genes are TRBV27 and TRBJ1-5; D possibly corresponds to TRBD1 (5 bases). V was shortened by 6 bases and J by 3 bases, with 12 bases between the two germline ends. CDR3 length: 14 residues. Germline loops: CDR1 MNHEY, CDR2 SMNVEV (reference sequence). The CDR3 region is CASSTGRFNQPQHF. CDR3 DNA: TGTGCCAGCAGCACAGGACGGTTCAATCAGCCCCAGCATTTT.

V gene TRBV30 combines with J gene TRBJ2-3; TRBD2 is a possible D gene (5 bases). V dropped 2 bases and J dropped 6 bases, with 12 bases sitting between them. The CDR3 spans 13 residues. Germline CDR1 GTSNPN, CDR2 SVGIG (reference sequence). The DNA for the CDR3 is TGTGCCTGGAGTCGAGGGCCGGCGGATACGCAGTATTTT. Translating it yields CAWSRGPADTQYF.

This clone was picked up a small number of times. The genes are TRBV11-1 and TRBJ2-7, with TRBD1 identical over 8 bases. The J segment lost 3 bases and the V segment lost 5 bases, leaving 6 bases of the junction unmatched. Germline-derived CDR1 and CDR2 are SGHAT and FQDESV (reference sequence). The CDR3 runs 14 residues. CDR3 nucleotide sequence: TGTGCCAGCAGCCCCTGGGACAGGCTCTACGAGCAGTACTTC. This encodes CASSPWDRLYEQYF.

This clone was seen a handful of times. The chain uses TRBV7-2 and TRBJ1-2, with 9 bases aligning to TRBD1. The CDR3 spans 14 residues. V dropped 3 bases and J dropped 5; count of bases not matched to a gene: 4. CDR1 is SGHTA, CDR2 FQGNSA, per germline. The CDR3 DNA follows: TGTGCCAGCAGCTTGGGGACAGGGCCTTATGGCTACACCTTC. This sequence encodes CASSLGTGPYGYTF.

V and J are TRBV30 and TRBJ2-1; D is unclear. Per germline, CDR1 GTSNPN and CDR2 SVGIG (reference sequence). V was shortened by 7 bases and J by 0 bases, with 13 bases between the two germline ends. The CDR3 is 14 residues long. The CDR3 region is CALTLVSSYNEQFF. CDR3 bases: TGTGCCTTGACCCTAGTAAGCTCCTACAATGAGCAGTTCTTC. Full variable domain (remainder filled in from reference TRBV30 and TRBJ2-1): SQTIHQWPATLVQPVGSPLSLECTVEGTSNPNLYWYRQAAGRGLQLLFYSVGIGQISSEVPQNLSASRPQDRQFILSSKKLLLSDSGFYLCALTLVSSYNEQFFGPGTRLTVL.

The V call is TRBV7-9, the J call TRBJ1-1, with D possibly being TRBD1 (6 bases). CDR3 length: 14 residues. Germline V CDR1 and CDR2: SEHNR, FQNEAQ (reference sequence). V lost 1 base and J lost 2, with 8 bases in between. The CDR3 here is CASSLEGQNTEAFF. CDR3 bases: TGTGCCAGCAGCTTAGAGGGACAAAACACTGAAGCTTTCTTT.

The V and J genes are TRBV25-1 and TRBJ1-2; D is unresolved. This CDR3 is 15 amino acids long. V lost 1 base, J lost 5 bases, and 14 bases lay in between. Germline loops: CDR1 MGHDK, CDR2 SYGVNS. In nucleotides, the CDR3 is TGTGCCAGCAGTGAATTTCTCGTTCCGAGTTATGGCTACACCTTC. Translating gives CASSEFLVPSYGYTF.

The CDR3 region has the DNA TGTGCCACCAGCAGAGATTCCCGGGACTCTATCTACTTC. This sequence encodes CATSRDSRDSIYF. The chain joins TRBV15 to TRBJ2-5; D is possibly TRBD2 (6 bases). V was shortened by 0 bases and J by 14 bases, with 16 bases between the two germline ends. The CDR3 consists of 13 residues. Germline V gene lookup returns CDR1 LNHNV and CDR2 YYDKDF (reference sequence).

Only a few counts were recorded for this clone. The chain links TRBV30 to TRBJ2-7; 8 bases align to TRBD2. The CDR3 loop spans 14 amino acids. The germline V gene has CDR1 GTSNPN and CDR2 SVGIG (reference sequence). Trimming cost V 0 bases and J 6 bases; bases outside gene matches: 7. CDR3 DNA sequence: TGTGCCTGGAGTGTACCGGGTGCGGGGGGCGAGCAGTACTTC. This gives the protein CAWSVPGAGGEQYF.

This clone was seen more than once but under ten times. This chain connects TRBV29-1 to TRBJ2-7; D may be TRBD2 (5 bases). From germline, CDR1 is SQVTM and CDR2 ANQGSEA. There are 18 residues in the CDR3. The ends were cut back, 4 bases at V and 4 bases at J, with 29 bases in the middle. In DNA, the CDR3 is TGCAGCGTTGTATATGGTGAGGGTCGGCCTAGCTTTTCGTACGAGCAGTACTTC. Amino acids: CSVVYGEGRPSFSYEQYF.

The chain uses TRBV2 and TRBJ2-7, with TRBD2 identical over 9 bases. Trimming cost V 5 bases and J 6 bases; bases outside gene matches: 8. Germline CDR1 and CDR2: SNHLY and FYNNEI. The CDR3 covers 14 residues. CDR3 amino acids: CASSPNEAGGEQYF. CDR3 bases: TGTGCCAGCAGTCCTAACGAAGCGGGAGGCGAGCAGTACTTC.

This clone appeared a few times. The chain carries TRBV27 and TRBJ2-5; tentative D call: TRBD2 (5 bases). The CDR3 is 14 residues long. In germline, CDR1 is MNHEY, CDR2 SMNVEV (reference sequence). Trimming took 8 bases from V and 8 from J, leaving 21 bases between them. CDR3 sequence (DNA): TGTGCCAGCCGCATGCGGACGGGCCGGGAAACCCAGTACTTC. It is translated as CASRMRTGRETQYF.

The chain couples TRBV7-9 to TRBJ1-2; 10 bases are a match to TRBD1. This CDR3 comprises 11 residues. V shed 5 bases and J 12 bases; nucleotides not matched to a gene: 3. Germline V gene data show CDR1 as SEHNR and CDR2 as FQNEAQ (reference sequence). CDR3 sequence: CASSPGQGNTF. The CDR3 nucleotides are TGTGCCAGCAGCCCGGGACAGGGGAACACCTTC.

The chain uses TRBV30 and TRBJ2-2; 13 bases agree with TRBD2. Germline values: CDR1 GTSNPN, CDR2 SVGIG (reference sequence). The CDR3 has 16 residues. J was trimmed by 3 bases and V by 4 bases; bases with no gene match: 5. For the CDR3, the DNA is TGTGCCTGGACGCGACTAGCGGGAGGCGACACCGGGGAGCTGTTTTTT. Its translation: CAWTRLAGGDTGELFF.

This clone has just a few counts. The rearrangement joins TRBV19 to TRBJ1-1; D call uncertain. The CDR3 contains 11 residues. V was clipped by 3 bases and J by 7 bases, with 6 bases between them. Germline V gene data show CDR1 as LNHDA and CDR2 as SQIVND (reference sequence). The chain's CDR3 is CASSIPGEAFF. CDR3 DNA: TGTGCCAGTAGTATTCCGGGTGAAGCTTTCTTT.

Only a few counts were recorded for this clone. This chain uses TRBV9 with TRBJ2-7; D gene uncertain. This CDR3 has 13 amino acids. Deletions cut 0 bases from V and 3 bases from J, with 7 bases between. From germline, CDR1 is SGDLS and CDR2 YYNGEE. The CDR3 is CASSVAVDYEQYF. The CDR3 DNA reads TGTGCCAGCAGCGTAGCGGTAGACTACGAGCAGTACTTC.

This clone has just a few counts. CDR3 DNA sequence: TGCGCCAGCAGCCAAGATGTCGGCAATCAGCCCCAGCATTTT. It codes for CASSQDVGNQPQHF. This rearrangement joins TRBV4-1 to TRBJ1-5; D not resolved. Germline V CDR1 and CDR2: MGHRA, YSYEKL. Trimming shortened V by 0 bases and J by 2 bases, and 5 bases separated the two germline ends. This CDR3 has 14 residues.

This clone has just a few counts. V gene TRBV11-2 combines with J gene TRBJ2-3; possible D gene TRBD2, 5 bases. Germline V gene sequence: CDR1 SGHAT, CDR2 FQNNGV. This CDR3 is 17 amino acids long. V was trimmed by 3 bases and J by 1 base, leaving 17 bases between them. The CDR3 bases are TGTGCCAGCAGCTTTCGTCCCCCAGCGGAACGCACAGATACGCAGTATTTT. Its translation is CASSFRPPAERTDTQYF. The full variable domain, its missing parts supplied by reference TRBV11-2 and TRBJ2-3, is EAGVAQSPRYKIIEKRQSVAFWCNPISGHATLYWYQQILGQGPKLLIQFQNNGVVDDSQLPKDRFSAERLKGVDSTLKIQPAKLEDSAVYLCASSFRPPAERTDTQYFGPGTRLTVL.

This sequence joins TRBV5-1 and TRBJ2-5; D is unresolved. Germline CDR1 and CDR2: SGHRS and YFSETQ. This CDR3 comprises 13 residues. Trimming removed 5 bases from V and 3 bases from J, with 11 bases in between. The CDR3 reads CASSLTLEETQYF. The CDR3 nucleotides are TGCGCCAGCAGTCTCACTTTGGAAGAGACCCAGTACTTC.

The chain combines TRBV9 with TRBJ2-7; maybe TRBD2 (5 bases). Looked up from germline, CDR1 is SGDLS and CDR2 is YYNGEE. Trimming stripped 2 bases from V and 6 bases from J, with 9 bases between. CDR3 length: 12 amino acids. The CDR3 protein is CASSVRRPEQYF. The CDR3 nucleotides read TGTGCCAGCAGCGTCAGGAGGCCCGAGCAGTACTTC.